This TCR beta chain was sequenced during a study of cytomegalovirus exposure and HLA in healthy donors. Study results and caveats: CMV antigen specificity was confirmed in vitro for three CMV-associated chains.

Each of the donors was a healthy bone marrow donor. In regard to this clone: Its target is unknown. Germline is not matched at one junction end, which may reflect a read error.

The CDR3 loop spans 16 amino acids. Germline CDR1 and CDR2: SGHRS and YFSETQ. PCR primers comprised 60 Vbeta and 13 Jbeta primers. The protocol was immunoSEQ multiplex PCR, while the TCRdb copy is restricted to in-frame clones and leaves out a portion. This table holds 100,000 to 150,000 clones, nearly 85% found once. The rearrangement uses TRBV5-1 and TRBJ2-7, with 9 bases matching TRBD1. This clonotype was sampled from a boy between 10 and 17 years old in good health and CMV-seronegative. The sequenced sample was PBMCs. The CDR3 is CASSWGGQGISYGQYF. CDR3 in DNA: TGCGCCAGCAGCTGGGGGGGACAGGGAATTTCTTACGGGCAGTACTTC.